This T cell receptor (beta chain) was documented in a study of blood T cell repertoires in COVID-19. Generated by immunoSEQ multiplex PCR, the TCRdb table keeps only in-frame clones and is missing some. The repertoire includes around 240,000 clones, 85% to 90% of them detected once, and 0.85% to 0.95% sits in the top ten. V was pared by 8 bases and J by 5 bases, with 15 bases between. The CDR3 is 13 amino acids. In germline, CDR1 is MDHEN, CDR2 SYDVKM. The rearrangement links TRBV28 to TRBJ2-5; D perhaps matches TRBD2 (5 bases). The sample taken for sequencing was PBMCs or T cells enriched from blood (not recorded which). This receptor was obtained from a man aged 45-65 years who had been exposed to COVID-19. DNA for the CDR3: TGTGCCAGCCGTGACGGACTCACCGAGACCCAGTACTTC. Translated: CASRDGLTETQYF. Looking up the rest from reference TRBV28 and TRBJ2-5 gives the full variable domain: DVKVTQSSRYLVKRTGEKVFLECVQDMDHENMFWYRQDPGLGLRLIYFSYDVKMKEKGDIPEGYSVSREKKERFSLILESASTNQTSMYLCASRDGLTETQYFGPGTRLLVL.